This T cell receptor beta chain was sequenced for a study of immune evolution from preneoplasia to lung adenocarcinoma. In the study overall: HLA loss of heterozygosity: over 5.5% AIS, under 19% MIA, about 35% ADC, none AAH. Whole-study results and caveats: Clonality was highest in normal lung, lower in later-stage lesions apparently.

Germline V gives CDR1 SGHDN, CDR2 FVKESK. V dropped 8 bases and J dropped 1 base, with 24 bases sitting between them. This CDR3 comprises 17 residues. Note on this clone: The antigen is unknown.

Produced via immunoSEQ multiplex PCR; TCRdb's table is partial and in-frame only. This table has thousands of clones, 76% appearing once. Sequenced sample: FFPE minimally invasive lung adenocarcinoma tissue. This receptor was taken from a person aged 60 to 80 with lung adenocarcinoma. The chain is built from TRBV14 and TRBJ2-7; the D gene is possibly TRBD2 (6 bases). The CDR3 coding sequence is TGTGCCAGCCCGCCGGCGTTCCGGGACTGGGATTCCTACGAGCAGTACTTC. Its translation: CASPPAFRDWDSYEQYF. Full variable domain (outside the CDR3, taken from reference TRBV14 and TRBJ2-7): EAGVTQFPSHSVIEKGQTVTLRCDPISGHDNLYWYRRVMGKEIKFLLHFVKESKQDESGMPNNRFLAERTGGTYSTLKVQPAELEDSGVYFCASPPAFRDWDSYEQYFGPGTRLTVT.